The 13 T cell receptor beta chains listed next were all sequenced from one sample in a study of T cells in Graves' hyperthyroidism and ophthalmopathy. TCR beta CDR3 regions were amplified from RNA. HTBI primers drove first-round RT-PCR of the TCR CDR3. TCRdb processed the multiplex PCR reads anew with MiXCR; each CDR3 protein has one entry. The profile shows roughly 840,000 distinct CDR3 sequences, 35% to 40% of them singletons. The sequencing sample was made of blood. Source of these receptors: a man aged 18 to 29 with Graves' hyperthyroidism.

This clonotype was recorded a few times. J is TRBJ2-7 and V is TRBV2, with 8 bases fitting TRBD1. After removal of 6 bases from V and 3 bases from J, the junction contained 10 bases not matched to a gene. Per germline, CDR1 SNHLY and CDR2 FYNNEI. The length of the CDR3 is 15 residues. The CDR3 loop reads CASRINRDRIYEQYF. The CDR3 DNA follows: TGTGCCAGCAGAATAAACCGGGACAGGATCTACGAGCAGTACTTC.

The rearrangement uses TRBV5-6 and TRBJ1-6, with TRBD1 as a possible D gene (5 bases). The CDR3 is made up of 15 amino acids. Germline V lookup: CDR1 SGHDT, CDR2 YYEEEE. V was clipped by 0 bases and J by 10 bases, with 14 bases between them. The CDR3 sequence is CASSLGTGSASPLHF. The CDR3 DNA reads TGTGCCAGCAGCTTGGGAACAGGATCAGCATCACCCCTCCACTTT.

This clonotype has at least ten counts. This chain uses TRBV12-3 or TRBV12-4 with TRBJ1-5; D not certain. The CDR3 has 14 residues. With 3 bases removed from V and 0 bases from J, the gap between germline ends came to 6 bases. The CDR3 DNA reads TGTGCCAGCAGTTTTTGGGGTAGCAATCAGCCCCAGCATTTT. The encoded protein is CASSFWGSNQPQHF.

This clonotype was counted a few times. The chain links TRBV20-1 to TRBJ1-1, with 7 positions matching TRBD1. The J segment lost 4 bases and the V segment lost 5 bases, leaving 7 bases of the junction unmatched. This CDR3 has 13 residues. The germline gives CDR1 DFQATT, CDR2 SNEGSKA (reference sequence). The CDR3 loop reads CSARDSGATEAFF. The CDR3 DNA follows: TGCAGTGCTCGGGACAGTGGGGCCACTGAAGCTTTCTTT.

V is TRBV29-1 and J is TRBJ1-2, with D perhaps TRBD1 (5 bases). CDR1 and CDR2 from the germline V gene are SQVTM and ANQGSEA. This CDR3 has 11 amino acids. Trimming took off 6 bases at V and 7 bases at J, with 12 bases between the two ends. The CDR3 here is CSVETQGGYTF. The CDR3 DNA is TGCAGCGTAGAAACTCAGGGTGGCTACACCTTC.

This clonotype showed up just once. A much larger clone differs by one base, so this may be a read error. This chain uses TRBV19 with TRBJ1-5; tentatively, D is TRBD1 (5 bases). Between the trimmed V and J ends, which lost 7 bases and 2 bases, there was a span of 21 bases. The CDR3 loop spans 17 amino acids. Germline V lookup: CDR1 LNHDA, CDR2 SQIVND (reference sequence). The CDR3 region has the DNA TGTGCCAGTACACAGGCCTTTGCCACTTTCGGCAATCAGCCCCAGCATTTT. This sequence encodes CASTQAFATFGNQPQHF.

Regarding this clonotype: It may be a read error: a sequence one base away is much more abundant. The rearrangement links TRBV20-1 to TRBJ1-3; no clear D gene. Germline values: CDR1 DFQATT, CDR2 SNEGSKA (reference sequence). The CDR3 is 13 residues long. V was cut by 1 base and J by 4 bases, with 8 bases left in between. In DNA form, the CDR3 reads TGCAGTGCTAGAGGTGTTGCAGGAAACACCATATATTTT. It specifies CSARGVAGNTIYF.

CDR3 sequence: CSAPRDREELFF. DNA for the CDR3: TGCAGTGCCCCTCGGGACAGGGAGGAACTGTTTTTT. The chain joins TRBV20-1 to TRBJ1-4, with 9 bases fitting TRBD1. This CDR3 comprises 12 residues. Germline assignment: CDR1 DFQATT and CDR2 SNEGSKA (reference sequence). The V and J ends lost 6 bases and 12 bases, in that order; junction bases with no gene match: 8.

This clonotype has more than one count but fewer than ten. The chain employs TRBV7-6 and TRBJ2-7, with D possibly called TRBD1 or TRBD2 (5 bases each). Trimming stripped 5 bases from V and 0 bases from J, with 14 bases between. Germline lookup yields CDR1 SGHVS and CDR2 FNYEAQ. There are 15 residues in the CDR3. CDR3 DNA sequence: TGTGCCAGCAGCAACACCGGGACGGACTCCTACGAGCAGTACTTC. This translates into CASSNTGTDSYEQYF. Looking up the rest from reference TRBV7-6 and TRBJ2-7 gives the full variable domain: GAGVSQSPRYKVTKRGQDVALRCDPISGHVSLYWYRQALGQGPEFLTYFNYEAQQDKSGLPNDRFSAERPEGSISTLTIQRTEQRDSAMYRCASSNTGTDSYEQYFGPGTRLTVT.

Many counts were recorded for this clonotype. This may arise from a read error, as a much more abundant clone is one base away. The V call is TRBV7-8, the J call TRBJ1-1; D gene unclear. CDR1 is SGHVS and CDR2 is FQNEAQ in the germline V gene. Between the trimmed V and J ends, which lost 2 bases and 3 bases, there was a span of 7 bases. CDR3 size: 13 residues. The CDR3 loop reads CASSLQAYTEAFF. The CDR3 region has the DNA TGTGCCAGCAGCTTACAGGCCTACACTGAAGCTTTCTTT. The full variable domain, its missing parts supplied by reference TRBV7-8 and TRBJ1-1, is GAGVSQSPRYKVAKRGQDVALRCDPISGHVSLFWYQQALGQGPEFLTYFQNEAQLDKSGLPSDRFFAERPEGSVSTLKIQRTQQEDSAVYLCASSLQAYTEAFFGQGTRLTVV.

This clonotype was seen ten or more times. This chain connects TRBV7-3 to TRBJ1-1; the D is unclear. V lost 6 bases to trimming and J lost 1 base, with 9 bases between them. Germline CDR1 is SGHTA and CDR2 is FQGTGA. This CDR3 is built from 13 residues. CDR3 region: CASSHNGNTEAFF. The CDR3 nucleotides are TGTGCCAGCAGTCATAATGGGAACACTGAAGCTTTCTTT.

The CDR3 bases are TGCAGCGTTGTAACGATTGGTGAAGCTTTCTTT. It encodes CSVVTIGEAFF. The chain joins TRBV29-1 to TRBJ1-1; D not resolved. Germline V gene lookup returns CDR1 SQVTM and CDR2 ANQGSEA. The CDR3 has 11 amino acids. Trimming stripped 4 bases from V and 7 bases from J, with 10 bases between.

The chain carries TRBV24-1 and TRBJ2-5, with TRBD1 identical over 8 bases. The germline V gene has CDR1 KGHDR and CDR2 SFDVKD. The CDR3 length is 14 residues. The V and J ends lost 3 bases and 9 bases, in that order; junction bases with no gene match: 8. DNA of the CDR3: TGTGCCACCAGTGATGGGGACAGGTATCCTGCCCAGTACTTC. Protein: CATSDGDRYPAQYF.